Sequencing of this TCR beta chain was carried out in a study of molecular identifiers for immune sequencing clone quantification. In the study overall: In replicates, RNA from approximately 22,000 or 94,000 naive CD8 cells was split five ways, four sequenced.

The CDR3 has 15 residues. The germline V and J ends were trimmed by 4 bases and 2 bases, with 15 bases remaining between them. Germline CDR1 is SQVTM and CDR2 is ANQGSEA. This clonotype was detected once. Previously described methods with listed TCR primers produced the bulk TCR libraries. TCRdb reanalysed the PCR reads using MiXCR and keeps one entry per CDR3 protein. The sample lists about 640,000 distinct CDR3 sequences; just under 20% were seen once. Each library that profiled naive CD8 cells came from roughly 20,000 to 1,000,000 sorted cells with 10%, 30% or 50% RNA. V and J are TRBV29-1 and TRBJ2-1; D not resolved. The sequenced sample was naive CD8+ T cells from blood, with Jurkat cell RNA spiked in. Subset denoted: FACS-sorted CD8+CD4-CCR7+CD45RA+ naive T cells. This sequence originates from a human donor in good health. Some libraries in this study had Jurkat cell RNA spiked in. The CDR3 spells CSVVVVRSPYNEQFF. The CDR3 DNA sequence: TGCAGCGTTGTAGTGGTGAGGAGCCCCTACAATGAGCAGTTCTTC.